A selection of T cell receptor beta chains follows, all from one sample in a study of blood T cell repertoires in COVID-19. TCRdb's table, derived via immunoSEQ multiplex PCR, lists solely in-frame clones and lacks some. The sample lists roughly 70,000 clones, approximately 80% occurring once. Sequencing was done on a sample of peripheral blood. These receptors were collected from an older man with COVID-19, enrolled during active disease. Both conserved end residues are trimmed from each CDR3. The order of the fields is J gene, V gene, CDR3 protein.

TRBJ2-7 | TRBV3-1/TRBV3-2 | ASTHRGAREQY
TRBJ2-3 | TRBV4-1 | ASSQPRKRRGERDTQY
TRBJ1-1 | TRBV19 | ASSIVGGSRAF
TRBJ1-1 | TRBV11-1 | ASTRMRYNTEAF
TRBJ1-6 | TRBV11-2 | ASSLDRSSPLH
TRBJ1-3 | TRBV9 | ASSVIPSGNTIY
TRBJ1-2 | TRBV24-1 | ATSDTRDRGKGYT
TRBJ2-3 | TRBV5-1 | ASSLGRTASDTQY
TRBJ2-7 | TRBV18 | ASSPGLAGGSYEQY
TRBJ2-5 | TRBV28 | ASSRPGMETQY
TRBJ1-1 | TRBV12-3/TRBV12-4 | ASSLQWYTEAF
TRBJ2-2 | TRBV11-1 | ASSLGGKIGELF
TRBJ2-7 | TRBV4-3 | ASSHTSGRPYEQY